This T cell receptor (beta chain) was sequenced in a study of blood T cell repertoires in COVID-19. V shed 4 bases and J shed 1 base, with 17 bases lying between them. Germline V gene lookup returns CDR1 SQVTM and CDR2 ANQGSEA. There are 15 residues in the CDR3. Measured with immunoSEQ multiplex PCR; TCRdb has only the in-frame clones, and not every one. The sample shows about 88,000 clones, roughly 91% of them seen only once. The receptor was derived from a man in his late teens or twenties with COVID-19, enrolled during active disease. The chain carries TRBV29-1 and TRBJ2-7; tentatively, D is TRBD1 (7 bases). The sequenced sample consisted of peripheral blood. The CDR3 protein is CSVVLPGDRSYEQYF. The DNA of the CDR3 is TGCAGCGTTGTCCTTCCGGGGGACAGATCCTACGAGCAGTACTTC.